This T cell receptor (beta chain) was profiled in a study of blood T cell repertoires in COVID-19. About the study: Donors in the United States, Italy and Spain gave samples during acute or convalescent COVID-19. From T cells, B-cell-depleted T cells, or PBMCs came the material, which was cDNA or gDNA.

Original data processing: Reference gene primer amplification yielded estimated nucleated cell counts. Clones were sequenced by immunoSEQ multiplex PCR, and TCRdb holds only the in-frame ones, with some missing. Clone size and the V and J calls come from that table; the DNA yielded D and trimming. This sample has approximately 230,000 clones; about 86% occur once, and the top ten carry 8.9%. The CDR3 covers 15 residues. This clone was counted many times. The sequence derives from an elderly man with acute or convalescent COVID-19. This chain uses TRBV21-1 with TRBJ2-3; the table calls TRBD2, which could not be checked here. TRBV21-1 is a recognized pseudogene. Sequencing used peripheral blood. The CDR3 spells CASSKARLTTDTQYF. DNA of the CDR3: TGTGCCAGCAGCAAAGCGCGGCTGACGACAGATACGCAGTATTTT.